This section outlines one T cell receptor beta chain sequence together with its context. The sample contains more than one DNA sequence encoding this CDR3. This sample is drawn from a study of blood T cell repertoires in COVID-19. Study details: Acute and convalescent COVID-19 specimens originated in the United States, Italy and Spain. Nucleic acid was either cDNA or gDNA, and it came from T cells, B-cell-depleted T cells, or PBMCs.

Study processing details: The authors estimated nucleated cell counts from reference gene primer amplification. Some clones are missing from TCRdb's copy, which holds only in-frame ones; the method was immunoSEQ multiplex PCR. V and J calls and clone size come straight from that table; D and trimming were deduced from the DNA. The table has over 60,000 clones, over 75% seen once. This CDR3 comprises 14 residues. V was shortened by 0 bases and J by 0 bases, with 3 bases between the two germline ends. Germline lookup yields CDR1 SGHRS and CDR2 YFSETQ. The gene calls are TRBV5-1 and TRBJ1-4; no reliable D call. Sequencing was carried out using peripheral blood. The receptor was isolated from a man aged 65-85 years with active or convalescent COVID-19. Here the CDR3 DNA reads TGCGCCAGCAGCTTGGGCGCAACTAATGAAAAACTGTTTTTT. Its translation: CASSLGATNEKLFF. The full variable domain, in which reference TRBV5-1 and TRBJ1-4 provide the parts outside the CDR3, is KAGVTQTPRYLIKTRGQQVTLSCSPISGHRSVSWYQQTPGQGLQFLFEYFSETQRNKGNFPGRFSGRQFSNSRSEMNVSTLELGDSALYLCASSLGATNEKLFFGSGTQLSVL.